This entry lists 30 T cell receptor beta chains sequenced from one sample in a study of T cells in localized non-small cell lung cancer. The assay was immunoSEQ multiplex PCR, and TCRdb's table has in-frame clones only and misses some. Counted here are over a thousand clones, 39% occurring once; the ten biggest clones make up roughly 8.1%. The specimen comprised lung tumor tissue, sampled before any cancer treatment. These receptors were taken from a woman aged 35-75 years with stage I lung adenocarcinoma.

This clone was seen more than once but under ten times. The chain couples TRBV18 to TRBJ1-4; TRBD1 agrees at 7 bases. Germline V CDR1 and CDR2: KGHSH, LQKENI. J lost 7 bases, V lost 4 bases, and 6 bases had no gene match. The CDR3 length is 14 residues. In DNA, the CDR3 is TGTGCCAGCTCACGTGGGGGACAGATTGAAAAACTGTTTTTT. Translation: CASSRGGQIEKLFF.

V usage is TRBV18 and J usage is TRBJ1-1, with D maybe TRBD1 (5 bases). The length of the CDR3 is 14 residues. V shed 6 bases and J shed 3 bases, with 14 bases lying between them. Germline CDR1 is KGHSH and CDR2 is LQKENI. This CDR3 is CASSLKGTDTEAFF. The CDR3 DNA reads as TGTGCCAGCTCCCTGAAGGGGACGGACACTGAAGCTTTCTTT.

V and J are TRBV19 and TRBJ2-1; 8 positions agree with TRBD2. The germline gives CDR1 LNHDA, CDR2 SQIVND (reference sequence). The CDR3 has 15 amino acids. V lost 2 bases and J lost 6; bases outside the gene matches: 6. In DNA, the CDR3 is TGTGCCAGTAGTATAAGCGGGGGCCGGGCCAATGAGCAGTTCTTC. Translating it yields CASSISGGRANEQFF. Based on the CDR3 plus reference TRBV19 and TRBJ2-1, the full variable domain is DGGITQSPKYLFRKEGQNVTLSCEQNLNHDAMYWYRQDPGQGLRLIYYSQIVNDFQKGDIAEGYSVSREKKESFPLTVTSAQKNPTAFYLCASSISGGRANEQFFGPGTRLTVL.

A few counts support this clone. One junction end does not reproduce the germline sequence, and a read error may be involved. The rearrangement links TRBV9 to TRBJ2-7; D not certain. Per the germline V gene, CDR1 is SGDLS and CDR2 is YYNGEE. This CDR3 has 14 residues. In DNA, the CDR3 is TGTACCAGCAGCGTAGTCGGCAGTTCCTACGAGCAGTACTTC. This sequence encodes CTSSVVGSSYEQYF.

The chain couples TRBV6-8 to TRBJ1-5; 9 bases are shared with TRBD1. This CDR3 spans 13 amino acids. Unmatched junction bases numbered 7, after V lost 10 bases and J lost 6 bases. Germline-derived CDR1 and CDR2 are MNHGY and SAAAGT. In DNA form, the CDR3 reads TGTGCCACCACGGGACAGGGCGGTCAGCCCCAGCATTTT. Translating gives CATTGQGGQPQHF.

In its sample, this clone was seen a few times. This rearrangement joins TRBV19 to TRBJ2-1; D is perhaps TRBD2 (5 bases). The germline V and J ends were trimmed by 0 bases and 7 bases, with 10 bases remaining between them. Germline V gene lookup returns CDR1 LNHDA and CDR2 SQIVND (reference sequence). The CDR3 is made up of 14 amino acids. The CDR3 bases are TGTGCCAGTAGTATAGATCATCGAGGGAATGAGCAGTTCTTC. It yields the protein CASSIDHRGNEQFF.

This sequence joins TRBV11-3 and TRBJ1-5; D unresolved. CDR3 length: 14 amino acids. V gave up 7 bases and J gave up 5 bases, with 15 bases separating them. Germline loops: CDR1 SGHNT, CDR2 YENEEA. The CDR3 sequence: CASTSSGRDQPQHF. The CDR3 region has the DNA TGTGCCAGCACCTCCTCTGGGAGGGATCAGCCCCAGCATTTT.

This chain joins TRBV14 and TRBJ2-5, with D maybe TRBD1 (5 bases). Germline V CDR1 and CDR2: SGHDN, FVKESK. This CDR3 contains 15 residues. Trimming took off 0 bases at V and 7 bases at J, with 15 bases between the two ends. CDR3 loop: CASSQERGTLRTQYF. The CDR3 DNA is TGTGCCAGCAGCCAAGAAAGGGGAACTCTTCGGACCCAGTACTTC.

This clone is labeled medium-sized. V is TRBV1 and J is TRBJ1-2; the DNA was not used to check the table's D call, TRBD1. TRBV1 is listed as a pseudogene. The CDR3 spans 13 residues. The DNA for the CDR3 is TGCGCCAGCAGCCAAGACCCAGGATATGGCTACACCTTC. It codes for CASSQDPGYGYTF.

This chain joins TRBV14 and TRBJ2-3; D gene unclear. The germline V gene encodes CDR1 SGHDN and CDR2 FVKESK. Trimming took off 1 base at V and 2 bases at J, with 13 bases between the two ends. The CDR3 covers 16 residues. The CDR3 loop is CASSQGTATFTDTQYF. CDR3 in DNA: TGTGCCAGCAGCCAAGGAACAGCGACGTTCACAGATACGCAGTATTTT.

The sample holds a few counts of this clone. V gene TRBV9 combines with J gene TRBJ1-1; D is perhaps TRBD1 (5 bases). Germline V gene data show CDR1 as SGDLS and CDR2 as YYNGEE. The V gene lost 4 bases and the J gene lost 5 bases, with 12 bases spanning the gap. CDR3 length: 13 amino acids. Here the CDR3 reads CASSPGHTTEAFF. CDR3 DNA: TGTGCCAGCAGCCCAGGACATACAACTGAAGCTTTCTTT.

V gene TRBV19 combines with J gene TRBJ2-1; D not certain. Germline V gene lookup returns CDR1 LNHDA and CDR2 SQIVND (reference sequence). The CDR3 runs 13 residues. The germline V and J ends were trimmed by 3 bases and 14 bases, with 17 bases remaining between them. In DNA, the CDR3 is TGTGCCAGTAGTATTGGGTCATCGGCAATGGAGTTCTTC. Protein product: CASSIGSSAMEFF.

This clone was seen only once. This chain joins TRBV18 and TRBJ2-2; D is undetermined. This CDR3 has 12 residues. The germline V gene has CDR1 KGHSH and CDR2 LQKENI. Deletions cut 6 bases from V and 1 base from J, with 3 bases between. This CDR3 is CASSKNTGELFF. CDR3 nucleotides: TGTGCCAGCTCCAAGAACACCGGGGAGCTGTTTTTT.

This clone was found a few times. The chain links TRBV19 to TRBJ1-1; unclear D gene. V dropped 6 bases and J dropped 4 bases, with 12 bases sitting between them. The V gene's germline CDR1 is LNHDA and CDR2 SQIVND (reference sequence). This CDR3 has 13 residues. For the CDR3, the DNA is TGTGCCAGTAGCCCCGAGCTGGGCACTGAAGCTTTCTTT. It yields the protein CASSPELGTEAFF.

The chain uses TRBV6-8 and TRBJ1-1, with TRBD1 matching 8 bases. This CDR3 has 12 residues. The germline V gene has CDR1 MNHGY and CDR2 SAAAGT. The V and J ends lost 10 bases and 5 bases, in that order; junction bases with no gene match: 6. CDR3 in amino acids: CATKQGGTEAFF. The CDR3 DNA reads as TGTGCCACCAAACAGGGGGGAACTGAAGCTTTCTTT.

There are a few counts of this clone. V usage is TRBV29-1 and J usage is TRBJ1-1; no clear D gene. V gave up 6 bases and J gave up 0 bases, with 8 bases separating them. The CDR3 totals 12 residues. Germline lookup yields CDR1 SQVTM and CDR2 ANQGSEA. CDR3 nucleotides: TGCAGCGTGATTCGGATGAACACTGAAGCTTTCTTT. It codes for CSVIRMNTEAFF.

This clone showed up just once. The V and J genes are TRBV19 and TRBJ2-7; D unclear. Germline V gene sequence: CDR1 LNHDA, CDR2 SQIVND (reference sequence). The CDR3 is 13 amino acids. The germline V and J ends were trimmed by 6 bases and 3 bases, with 12 bases remaining between them. The CDR3 DNA is TGTGCCAGTAGATGGTCAGTAAGCTACGAGCAGTACTTC. Translating it yields CASRWSVSYEQYF.

The genes are TRBV9 and TRBJ1-2; D gene uncertain. Germline V gene lookup returns CDR1 SGDLS and CDR2 YYNGEE. V lost 4 bases and J lost 4, with 8 bases in between. CDR3 size: 12 residues. DNA for the CDR3: TGTGCCAGCAGCCCTGATCTCTATGGCTACACCTTC. Residues: CASSPDLYGYTF.

The rearrangement uses TRBV19 and TRBJ2-7, with D possibly being TRBD1 (6 bases). V was pared by 5 bases and J by 2 bases, with 10 bases between. This CDR3 region has 13 residues. Germline lookup yields CDR1 LNHDA and CDR2 SQIVND (reference sequence). The CDR3 reads CASSGQFPYEQYF. The CDR3 DNA is TGTGCCAGTAGTGGACAGTTTCCCTACGAGCAGTACTTC. The entire variable domain, with the rest obtained from reference TRBV19 and TRBJ2-7, is as follows: DGGITQSPKYLFRKEGQNVTLSCEQNLNHDAMYWYRQDPGQGLRLIYYSQIVNDFQKGDIAEGYSVSREKKESFPLTVTSAQKNPTAFYLCASSGQFPYEQYFGPGTRLTVT.

A few counts support this clone. V gene TRBV14 combines with J gene TRBJ2-1; no reliable D call. This CDR3 contains 12 residues. Germline V gene sequence: CDR1 SGHDN, CDR2 FVKESK. Between the trimmed V and J ends, which lost 4 bases and 6 bases, there was a span of 7 bases. The CDR3 sequence: CASSLSSNEQFF. The DNA of the CDR3 is TGTGCCAGCAGCCTGAGCAGCAATGAGCAGTTCTTC.

This clone has only a few counts. The genes are TRBV11-3 and TRBJ2-7, with 9 bases fitting TRBD1. Trimming removed 4 bases from V and 6 bases from J; junction bases left unmatched: 7. CDR1 and CDR2 from the germline V gene are SGHNT and YENEEA. The CDR3 totals 14 residues. This CDR3 is CASSSGTGRPEQYF. As DNA, the CDR3 is TGTGCCAGCAGCTCCGGGACAGGGCGCCCCGAGCAGTACTTC.

The table lists this clone with a few counts. The chain couples TRBV6-8 to TRBJ1-3; 9 nucleotides line up with TRBD1. V was clipped by 4 bases and J by 4 bases; unmatched bases: 5. The CDR3 contains 15 residues. In germline, CDR1 is MNHGY, CDR2 SAAAGT. CDR3 amino acids: CASSSADRGGNTIYF. CDR3 coding DNA: TGTGCCAGCAGTTCGGCGGACAGGGGAGGAAACACCATATATTTT.

This clone was detected once. The rearrangement uses TRBV19 and TRBJ2-3; D remains unclear. Trimming left V 4 bases short and J 6 bases short, with 11 bases between. The length of the CDR3 is 13 residues. Germline assignment: CDR1 LNHDA and CDR2 SQIVND (reference sequence). CDR3 bases: TGTGCCAGTAGTAAAGACCTGCCGGATACGCAGTATTTT. As protein: CASSKDLPDTQYF. Together with reference TRBV19 and TRBJ2-3, the CDR3 gives the full variable domain: DGGITQSPKYLFRKEGQNVTLSCEQNLNHDAMYWYRQDPGQGLRLIYYSQIVNDFQKGDIAEGYSVSREKKESFPLTVTSAQKNPTAFYLCASSKDLPDTQYFGPGTRLTVL.

The rearrangement uses TRBV9 and TRBJ2-7; 7 bases are shared with TRBD2. CDR3 length: 16 residues. V lost 3 bases and J lost 7; bases outside the gene matches: 16. The V gene's germline CDR1 is SGDLS and CDR2 YYNGEE. This CDR3 reads CASSAEPQPGLREQYF. Here the CDR3 DNA reads TGTGCCAGCAGCGCCGAACCCCAACCGGGACTAAGGGAGCAGTACTTC.

The chain couples TRBV19 to TRBJ1-3; no reliable D call. Germline V CDR1 and CDR2: LNHDA, SQIVND (reference sequence). The CDR3 contains 15 residues. V lost 2 bases, J lost 2 bases, and 10 bases lay in between. The CDR3 bases are TGTGCCAGTAGTATAAACGGGGTAACTGGAAACACCATATATTTT. Amino acids: CASSINGVTGNTIYF.

This clone appeared a few times. The chain couples TRBV29-1 to TRBJ1-4; D remains unclear. The CDR3 covers 12 residues. The V end was cut by 2 bases, the J end by 7 bases, with 8 bases between. The germline V gene encodes CDR1 SQVTM and CDR2 ANQGSEA. Here the CDR3 DNA reads TGCAGCGTTGAAATTGGGTTTGAAAAACTGTTTTTT. Its protein product is CSVEIGFEKLFF.

The chain couples TRBV2 to TRBJ2-1; D uncertain. Trimming stripped 7 bases from V and 0 bases from J, with 13 bases between. The CDR3 consists of 15 residues. The germline V gene has CDR1 SNHLY and CDR2 FYNNEI. Here the CDR3 DNA reads TGTGCCAGCAAAGATTTGGCGAGCTCCTACAATGAGCAGTTCTTC. Its protein is CASKDLASSYNEQFF.

The rearrangement links TRBV14 to TRBJ2-7; D is uncertain. The CDR3 spans 15 residues. The ends were cut back, 0 bases at V and 0 bases at J, with 9 bases in the middle. CDR1 SGHDN and CDR2 FVKESK come from the germline V gene. The CDR3 DNA follows: TGTGCCAGCAGCCAAGAGGCGGTAAGCTCCTACGAGCAGTACTTC. Encoded protein: CASSQEAVSSYEQYF.

This clone has only a few counts. The chain links TRBV6-8 to TRBJ2-3; 9 positions agree with TRBD2. With V trimmed by 8 bases and J by 5 bases, 14 bases remained unmatched. Germline assignment: CDR1 MNHGY and CDR2 SAAAGT. The CDR3 runs to 16 residues. For the CDR3, the DNA is TGTGCCAGCTTCGAGGGAGGACTAGCGAGAAAAGATACGCAGTATTTT. It codes for CASFEGGLARKDTQYF.

This CDR3 reads CASSIGIADYGYTF. The CDR3 DNA reads TGTGCCAGTAGTATAGGGATTGCGGACTATGGCTACACCTTC. V usage is TRBV19 and J usage is TRBJ1-2, with D unclear. Germline lookup yields CDR1 LNHDA and CDR2 SQIVND (reference sequence). V gave up 1 base and J gave up 3 bases, with 9 bases separating them. The CDR3 runs 14 residues.